A single sample gave rise to the 5 T cell receptor beta chains below, sequenced in a study of T cells in Graves' hyperthyroidism and ophthalmopathy (dated by TCRdb to between 2018 and 2021). The receptor library was made with multiplex PCR. Data came from an Illumina HiSeq 2000. The TCR beta CDR3 regions were amplified from RNA transcripts. For the first round of RT-PCR on the TCR CDR3, the HTBI primer set was used together with the Qiagen OneStep RT-PCR kit. The raw public data were reprocessed by TCRdb itself: fastp quality trimming at Q25, MiXCR clonotype calling, in-frame beta chains only. CDR3 protein duplicates are merged, each entry listing the most common genes and DNA. The sample includes around 580,000 distinct CDR3 sequences, with 35% to 55% observed a single time. The ten largest clones capture around 7.7% of the sample. Sequences were obtained from peripheral blood or thyroid tissue (not recorded which). The receptor set was obtained from a young woman with Graves' hyperthyroidism.

This clonotype was detected ten times or more. V and J are TRBV24-1 and TRBJ1-2; D unclear. The germline V gene has CDR1 KGHDR and CDR2 SFDVKD. V was shortened by 1 base and J by 7 bases, with 9 bases between the two germline ends. The CDR3 extends over 13 amino acids. CDR3 coding DNA: TGTGCCACCAGTGATTTTTTCGGTCTTGGCTACACCTTC. Translating it yields CATSDFFGLGYTF.

This clonotype was observed a handful of times. This rearrangement joins TRBV15 to TRBJ1-1; 7 bases map to TRBD1. CDR3 length equals 14 residues. Germline values: CDR1 LNHNV, CDR2 YYDKDF (reference sequence). Trimming took 4 bases from V and 4 from J; bases not matched to a gene: 6. This chain's CDR3 is CATSKEQGRTEAFF. Written as DNA, the CDR3 is TGTGCCACCAGCAAAGAACAGGGGCGCACTGAAGCTTTCTTT.

This clonotype was counted a few times. The rearrangement uses TRBV5-1 and TRBJ2-1, with 7 bases that match TRBD2. CDR1 and CDR2 (germline): SGHRS, YFSETQ. The trim removed 4 bases at V and 7 bases at J, leaving 5 bases unmatched. The CDR3 is 13 amino acids. CDR3 sequence (DNA): TGCGCCAGCAGCGTGGGAGGGTTGAATGAGCAGTTCTTC. Protein: CASSVGGLNEQFF.

The chain combines TRBV6-5 with TRBJ1-3, with a tentative D call TRBD1 (5 bases). The CDR3 has 16 amino acids. The V end lost 5 bases, the J end lost 8 bases, and 22 bases lay between the germline ends. CDR1 is MNHEY and CDR2 is SVGAGI in the germline V gene. CDR3 amino acids: CASSRGGGNYGYTIYF. DNA for the CDR3: TGTGCCAGCAGTCGGGGGGGAGGAAACTATGGCTACACCATATATTTT.

The sample holds many counts of this clonotype. V and J are TRBV5-1 and TRBJ2-7, with D perhaps TRBD2 (6 bases). Germline lookup yields CDR1 SGHRS and CDR2 YFSETQ. V lost 7 bases to trimming and J lost 3 bases, with 14 bases between them. The CDR3 covers 13 residues. Here the CDR3 reads CASGGTEGYEQYF. The CDR3 region has the DNA TGCGCCAGCGGAGGGACGGAGGGCTACGAGCAGTACTTC. Filled out from reference TRBV5-1 and TRBJ2-7, the complete variable domain reads KAGVTQTPRYLIKTRGQQVTLSCSPISGHRSVSWYQQTPGQGLQFLFEYFSETQRNKGNFPGRFSGRQFSNSRSEMNVSTLELGDSALYLCASGGTEGYEQYFGPGTRLTVT.